The following is a T cell receptor beta chain sequence with its context. Its recognized antigen is unknown. No base quality information exists; no much larger clone differs at one position. Library prep was done by RT-PCR. Sequencing was performed on an Illumina HiSeq 2500. The public sequencing data were trimmed at Q25 with fastp and processed into clonotypes with MiXCR by TCRdb, which kept only in-frame beta chains. Each entry is one CDR3 protein sequence, shown with its most common DNA and genes. The sample contains hundreds of thousands of distinct CDR3 sequences, about 15% of them found a single time. 5.5% to 7% of the sample rests with the top ten. From the cysteine through the phenylalanine, the CDR3 covers 15 amino acids. The read is trimmed to its CDR3 DNA, 45 bases read in frame from base 1. Trimming accounts for 6 bases at V and 5 bases at J, while the number of junction bases matched to no gene is 10.

The data derive from a study of response to subunit inactivated influenza vaccine (dated by TCRdb to 2016 to 2019). For context, the study as a whole: Deep quantitative profiling of the T cell receptor repertoire was used in the study to follow responses to a trivalent subunit inactivated influenza vaccine.

Summary of the overall study and its limitations: The authors proposed that each seasonal influenza vaccination may bring in only a limited number of new T cells.

The V and J genes are TRBV12-3 or TRBV12-4 and TRBJ2-5, with 9 central nucleotides matching TRBD2. The sample consisted of PBMCs from blood, taken 14 to 15 days before vaccination. This TCR derives from a man in his fifties who received an inactivated influenza vaccine. Donor details come from another sample of the same person, matched by shared clones. This receptor carries the CDR3 CASRLTGLAGETQYF. In nucleotides, the sequence is TGTGCCAGCAGACTAACTGGGCTAGCGGGGGAGACCCAGTACTTC.